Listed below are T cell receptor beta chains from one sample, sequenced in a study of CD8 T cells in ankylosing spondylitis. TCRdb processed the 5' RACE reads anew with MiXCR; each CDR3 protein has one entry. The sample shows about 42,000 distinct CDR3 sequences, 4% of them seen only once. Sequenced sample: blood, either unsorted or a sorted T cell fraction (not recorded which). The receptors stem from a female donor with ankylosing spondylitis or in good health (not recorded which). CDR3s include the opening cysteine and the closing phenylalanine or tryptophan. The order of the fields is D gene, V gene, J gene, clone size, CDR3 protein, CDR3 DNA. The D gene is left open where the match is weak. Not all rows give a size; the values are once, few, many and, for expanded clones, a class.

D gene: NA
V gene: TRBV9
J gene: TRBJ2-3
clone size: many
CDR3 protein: CASSILGSDTDTQYF
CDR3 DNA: TGTGCCAGCAGCATTCTGGGGAGTGACACAGATACGCAGTATTTT

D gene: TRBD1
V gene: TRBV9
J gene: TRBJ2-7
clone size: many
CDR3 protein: CASSATGPNGEQYF
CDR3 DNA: TGTGCCAGCAGCGCGACAGGGCCCAACGGCGAGCAGTACTTC

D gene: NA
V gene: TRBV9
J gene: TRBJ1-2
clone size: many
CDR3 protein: CASSVGAAGQNYGYTF
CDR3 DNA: TGTGCCAGCAGCGTAGGGGCAGCCGGGCAGAACTATGGCTACACCTTC

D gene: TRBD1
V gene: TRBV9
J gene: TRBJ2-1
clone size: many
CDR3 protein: CASSVDRGAFNEQFF
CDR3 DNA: TGTGCCAGCAGCGTAGACAGGGGGGCCTTCAATGAGCAGTTCTTC

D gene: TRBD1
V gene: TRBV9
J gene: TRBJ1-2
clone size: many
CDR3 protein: CASSGGRQGLYSYGYTF
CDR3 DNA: TGTGCCAGCAGCGGTGGGAGACAGGGTTTATATTCGTATGGCTACACCTTC

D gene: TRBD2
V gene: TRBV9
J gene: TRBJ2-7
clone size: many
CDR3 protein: CASSPRLAGFYEQYF
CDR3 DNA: TGTGCCAGCAGCCCCAGACTAGCGGGTTTCTACGAGCAGTACTTC

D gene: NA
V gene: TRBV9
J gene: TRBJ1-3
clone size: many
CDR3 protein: CASSVVDSPSGNTIYF
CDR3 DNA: TGTGCCAGCAGCGTAGTGGACAGTCCCTCTGGAAACACCATATATTTT

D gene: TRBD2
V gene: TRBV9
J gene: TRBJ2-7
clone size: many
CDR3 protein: CASSPPAGAYEQYF
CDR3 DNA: TGTGCCAGCAGCCCCCCGGCGGGGGCCTACGAGCAGTACTTC

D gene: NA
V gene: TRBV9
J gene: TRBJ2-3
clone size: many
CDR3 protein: CASSPRSGDTQYF
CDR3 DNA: TGTGCCAGCAGCCCAAGAAGCGGGGATACGCAGTATTTT

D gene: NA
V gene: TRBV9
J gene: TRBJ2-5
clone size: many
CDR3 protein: CASSGNGRLETQYF
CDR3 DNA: TGTGCCAGCAGCGGTAATGGGAGGCTGGAGACCCAGTACTTC

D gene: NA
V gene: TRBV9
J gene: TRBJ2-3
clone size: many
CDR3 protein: CASSVVGGESTDTQYF
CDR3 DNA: TGTGCCAGCAGCGTAGTCGGGGGAGAAAGCACAGATACGCAGTATTTT

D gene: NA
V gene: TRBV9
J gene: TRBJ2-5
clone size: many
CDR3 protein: CASSATGPGETQYF
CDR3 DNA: TGTGCCAGCAGCGCTACAGGGCCGGGGGAGACCCAGTACTTC

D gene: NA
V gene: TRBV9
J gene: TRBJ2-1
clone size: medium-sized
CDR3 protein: CASSVGPEGSYNEQFF
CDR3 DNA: TGTGCCAGCAGCGTAGGACCAGAGGGCTCCTACAATGAGCAGTTCTTC

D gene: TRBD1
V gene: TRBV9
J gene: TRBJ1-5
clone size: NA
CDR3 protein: CASSTAGQGNQPQHF
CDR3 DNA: TGTGCCAGCAGCACGGCGGGACAGGGAAATCAGCCCCAGCATTTT

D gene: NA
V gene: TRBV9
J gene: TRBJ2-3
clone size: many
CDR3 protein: CASSVAGLNTQYF
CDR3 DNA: TGTGCCAGCAGCGTAGCGGGGCTCAATACGCAGTATTTT

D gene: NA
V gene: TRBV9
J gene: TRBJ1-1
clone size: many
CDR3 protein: CASSDREGSNTEAFF
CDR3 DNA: TGTGCCAGCAGCGACAGGGAGGGGAGTAACACTGAAGCTTTCTTT

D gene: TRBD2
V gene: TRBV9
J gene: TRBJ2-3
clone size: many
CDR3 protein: CASSVEASGGASNTQYF
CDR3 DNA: TGTGCCAGCAGCGTAGAAGCTAGCGGGGGGGCTTCGAATACGCAGTATTTT

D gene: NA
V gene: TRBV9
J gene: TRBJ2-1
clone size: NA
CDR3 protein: CASSPAGSDNEQFF
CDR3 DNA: TGTGCCAGCAGCCCAGCCGGGTCCGACAATGAGCAGTTCTTC

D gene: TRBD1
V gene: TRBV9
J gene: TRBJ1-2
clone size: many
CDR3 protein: CASSARGGGAGYGYTF
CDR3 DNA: TGTGCCAGCAGCGCGAGAGGGGGCGGGGCCGGCTATGGCTACACCTTC

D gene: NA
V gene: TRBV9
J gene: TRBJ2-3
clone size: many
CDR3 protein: CASSEGSDRADTQYF
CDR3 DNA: TGTGCCAGCAGCGAGGGCAGCGATCGGGCAGATACGCAGTATTTT

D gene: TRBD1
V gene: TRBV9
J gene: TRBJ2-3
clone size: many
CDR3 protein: CASSLDRDSTDTQYF
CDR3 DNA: TGTGCCAGCAGCTTGGACAGGGATAGCACAGATACGCAGTATTTT

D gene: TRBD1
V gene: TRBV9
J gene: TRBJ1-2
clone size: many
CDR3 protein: CASSVGIGQGNGYTF
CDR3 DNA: TGTGCCAGCAGCGTAGGTATAGGACAGGGTAATGGCTACACCTTC

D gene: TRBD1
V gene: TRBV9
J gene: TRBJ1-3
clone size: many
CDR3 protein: CASSVGQASSGNTIYF
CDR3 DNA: TGTGCCAGCAGCGTCGGACAGGCGAGCTCTGGAAACACCATATATTTT

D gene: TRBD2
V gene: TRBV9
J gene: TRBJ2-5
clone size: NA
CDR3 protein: CASSPGLAGGRQETQYF
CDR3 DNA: TGTGCCAGCAGCCCGGGACTAGCGGGGGGCCGCCAAGAGACCCAGTACTTC

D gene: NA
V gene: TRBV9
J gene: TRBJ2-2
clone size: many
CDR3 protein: CASSTAIELNTGELFF
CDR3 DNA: TGTGCCAGCAGCACCGCCATTGAGTTAAACACCGGGGAGCTGTTTTTT

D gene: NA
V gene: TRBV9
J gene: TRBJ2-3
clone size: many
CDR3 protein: CASSPSLVQDTQYF
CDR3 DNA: TGTGCCAGCAGTCCCTCACTAGTACAAGATACGCAGTATTTT